This T cell receptor beta chain originates from a study of T-cell memory formation after mild COVID-19. Background on the study: In these data, TCR clusters were largely donor specific.

Turning to this clonotype: Its antigen is currently unknown.

The ends were cut back, 1 base at V and 5 bases at J, with 3 bases in the middle. Looked up from germline, CDR1 is SEHNR and CDR2 is FQNEAQ (reference sequence). The CDR3 contains 12 residues. MiXCR, run by TCRdb on the 5' RACE reads, gives a single entry per CDR3 protein. The sample consists of under 200,000 distinct CDR3 sequences, roughly 30% of them appearing once. General study findings and limits: Among contracting clones, CD4+ were mainly CM/EM and CD8+ enriched in EMRA. Clones that contracted from day 15 to 85 had balanced CD4/CD8; later expanders were CD4+ biased. In pre-infection memory, a portion of responding clones appeared, which suggested that cross-reactive memory joined.

The sequenced sample was PBMCs or a T cell subset sorted from them (not recorded which). The sequence came from an adult woman who had mild COVID-19 (a few samples of this study predate the infection). Cell type and time point are not known. The chain joins TRBV7-9 to TRBJ2-1, with D unresolved. CDR3 protein: CASSLDHNEQFF. The CDR3 nucleotides read TGTGCCAGCAGCTTAGATCACAATGAGCAGTTCTTC.